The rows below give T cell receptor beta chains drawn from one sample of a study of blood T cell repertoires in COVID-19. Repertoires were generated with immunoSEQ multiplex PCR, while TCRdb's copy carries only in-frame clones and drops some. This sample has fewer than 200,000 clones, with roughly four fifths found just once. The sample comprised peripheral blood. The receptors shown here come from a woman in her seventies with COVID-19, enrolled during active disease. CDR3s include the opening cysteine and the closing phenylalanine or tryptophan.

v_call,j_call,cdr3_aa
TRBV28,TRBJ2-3,CASRKQGADTQYF
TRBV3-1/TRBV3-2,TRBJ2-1,CASSQDCVNEQFF
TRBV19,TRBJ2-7,CASSHRGTSYEQYF
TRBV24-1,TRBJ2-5,CATSDPRTSGSSGETQYF
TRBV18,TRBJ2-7,CASSLGQGSEQYF
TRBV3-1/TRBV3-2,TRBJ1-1,CASSRPPLTEAFF
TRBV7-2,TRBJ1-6,CASSFRDTNSPLHF
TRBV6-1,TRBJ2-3,CASSEWASGRSRTDTQYF
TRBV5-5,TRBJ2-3,CASSLTVNTDTQYF
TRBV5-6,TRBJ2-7,CASSLGGVREQYF
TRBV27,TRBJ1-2,CASRSTGNYGYTF
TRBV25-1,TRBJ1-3,CASSGTGRSGNTIYF
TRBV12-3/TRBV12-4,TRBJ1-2,CASTYGQYYGYTF
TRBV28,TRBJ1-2,CASSLSPGISGYTF
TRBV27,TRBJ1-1,CASRATGARTEAFF
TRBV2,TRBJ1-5,CASSGGIRGNQPQHF
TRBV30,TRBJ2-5,CAWRLAGGGRQETQYF
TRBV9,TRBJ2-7,CASSVGGSYEQYF
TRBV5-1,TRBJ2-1,CASGTGGGYNEQFF
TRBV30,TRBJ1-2,CAWRDREVGYGYTF
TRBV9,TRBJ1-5,CASSVQASNQPQHF
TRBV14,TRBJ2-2,CASSQLGLRDNTGELFF
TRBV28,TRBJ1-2,CASSLGGRENYGYTF
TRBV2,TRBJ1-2,CASITAGTVNYGYTF
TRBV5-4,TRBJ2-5,CASSATRTEQETQYF
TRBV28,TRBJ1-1,CASSGSLGQGNTEAFF
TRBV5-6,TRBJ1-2,CASSAPGRHNYGYTF
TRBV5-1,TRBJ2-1,CASSLERGLKDEQFF
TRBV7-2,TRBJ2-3,CASSTGTGTSGGGTQYF
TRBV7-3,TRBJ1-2,CASSFPGGYGYTF
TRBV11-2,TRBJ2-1,CASSLVGLAVNEQFF
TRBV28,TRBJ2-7,CASSRTQGLARLSYEQYF
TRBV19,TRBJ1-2,CASRQKGTEDGYTF
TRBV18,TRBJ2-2,CASSPDRLVGELFF
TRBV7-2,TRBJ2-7,CASSLSGTGGIYEQYF
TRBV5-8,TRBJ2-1,CASRVRDTLGEQFF
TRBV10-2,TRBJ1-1,CASSESRGTTEAFF
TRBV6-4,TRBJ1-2,CASSKTPGTDNYGYTF
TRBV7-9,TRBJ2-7,CASSLVLGQGIYEQYF
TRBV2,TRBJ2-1,CASSRGVNEQFF
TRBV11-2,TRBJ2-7,CASSFRTSGSYEQYF
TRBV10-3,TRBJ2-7,CAISALADYEQYF
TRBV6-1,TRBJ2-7,CASSEGRTYEQYF
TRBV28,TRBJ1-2,CASSLQLANYGYTF
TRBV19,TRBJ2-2,CASSILRGLAGVSGELFF
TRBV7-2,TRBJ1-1,CASSLLQQMNTEAFF
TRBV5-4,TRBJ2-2,CASSLGYAGGNTGELFF
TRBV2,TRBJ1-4,CASSEQGARSNEKLFF
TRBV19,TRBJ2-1,CASSRDSLGNNEQFF
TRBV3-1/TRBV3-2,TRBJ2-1,CASSQGAGRNEQFF